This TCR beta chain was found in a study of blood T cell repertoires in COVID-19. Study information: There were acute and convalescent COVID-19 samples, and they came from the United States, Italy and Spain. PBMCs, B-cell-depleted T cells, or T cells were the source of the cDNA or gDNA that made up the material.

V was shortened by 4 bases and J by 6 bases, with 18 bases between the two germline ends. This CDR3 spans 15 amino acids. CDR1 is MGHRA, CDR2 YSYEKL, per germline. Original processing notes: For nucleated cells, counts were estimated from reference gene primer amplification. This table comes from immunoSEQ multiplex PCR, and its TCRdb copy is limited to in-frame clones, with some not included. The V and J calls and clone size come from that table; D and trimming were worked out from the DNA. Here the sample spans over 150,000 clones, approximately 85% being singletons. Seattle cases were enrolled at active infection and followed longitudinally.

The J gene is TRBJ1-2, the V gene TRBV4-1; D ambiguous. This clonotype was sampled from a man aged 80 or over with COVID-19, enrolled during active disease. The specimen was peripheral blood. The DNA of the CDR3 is TGCGCCAGCAGCCCTATTTGGCCGGGAGCAGATGGCTACACCTTC. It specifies CASSPIWPGADGYTF.